A single sample gave rise to the 30 T cell receptor beta chains below, sequenced in a study of blood T cell repertoires in COVID-19. TCRdb's table, derived via immunoSEQ multiplex PCR, lists solely in-frame clones and lacks some. The table records about 200,000 clones, approximately 90% of them present only once. The source material was peripheral blood. These receptors originate from a man aged 50-60 years with COVID-19, enrolled during active disease.

The chain employs TRBV24-1 and TRBJ2-7; perhaps TRBD2 as D (5 bases). Germline V lookup: CDR1 KGHDR, CDR2 SFDVKD. CDR3 size: 15 residues. Trimming left V 5 bases short and J 0 bases short, with 13 bases between. The CDR3 DNA sequence: TGTGCCACCAGTGGGGCCGGGGAAAGCTCCTACGAGCAGTACTTC. Protein: CATSGAGESSYEQYF.

The rearrangement joins TRBV19 to TRBJ2-7; 7 positions match TRBD1. Trimming removed 4 bases from V and 3 bases from J; junction bases left unmatched: 9. Germline CDR1 and CDR2: LNHDA and SQIVND (reference sequence). This CDR3 is built from 15 residues. CDR3 DNA sequence: TGTGCCAGTAGTAAAACCGGGACAGCGAACTACGAGCAGTACTTC. It translates to CASSKTGTANYEQYF.

This clone was seen only a few times. J is TRBJ2-2 and V is TRBV6-4; D not certain. Germline V lookup: CDR1 MRHNA, CDR2 SNTAGT. Trimming cost V 5 bases and J 0 bases, with 7 bases left between them. The CDR3 has 14 amino acids. The CDR3 loop is CASSSLANTGELFF. DNA of the CDR3: TGTGCCAGCAGTTCCCTAGCGAACACCGGGGAGCTGTTTTTT.

The chain joins TRBV24-1 to TRBJ2-1, with 10 bases matching TRBD1. The V segment lost 2 bases and the J segment 3 bases; nucleotides outside the gene matches: 6. Per the germline V gene, CDR1 is KGHDR and CDR2 is SFDVKD. The CDR3 runs to 17 residues. CDR3 in amino acids: CATSDSQTGGSYNEQFF. CDR3 bases: TGTGCCACCAGTGATTCTCAGACAGGGGGCAGCTACAATGAGCAGTTCTTC.

V gene TRBV27 combines with J gene TRBJ2-7; D is unclear. The CDR3 length is 13 residues. Germline V lookup: CDR1 MNHEY, CDR2 SMNVEV (reference sequence). Trimming took off 5 bases at V and 2 bases at J, with 10 bases between the two ends. The DNA for the CDR3 is TGTGCCAGCAGTCTGGGCCGAACCTACGAGCAGTACTTC. This gives the protein CASSLGRTYEQYF.

This chain connects TRBV7-3 to TRBJ1-6, with TRBD1 matching 7 bases. J lost 11 bases, V lost 5 bases, and 6 bases had no gene match. This CDR3 spans 13 amino acids. CDR1 and CDR2 from the germline V gene are SGHTA and FQGTGA. CDR3 sequence: CASSPRGGPPLHF. The CDR3, as DNA: TGTGCCAGCAGCCCCCGAGGGGGCCCACCCCTCCACTTT.

This clone appeared a single time. V gene TRBV18 combines with J gene TRBJ1-3, with D perhaps matching TRBD1 (6 bases). This CDR3 is 14 amino acids long. CDR1 is KGHSH, CDR2 LQKENI, per germline. Trimming removed 2 bases at V and 7 bases at J, with 12 bases between. Here the CDR3 reads CASSPRQVGNTIYF. In nucleotides, the CDR3 is TGTGCCAGCTCACCAAGACAGGTTGGGAACACCATATATTTT.

This clone was detected once. The chain joins TRBV7-9 to TRBJ2-5; TRBD1 matches at 9 bases. Unmatched junction bases numbered 4, after V lost 1 base and J lost 13 bases. CDR1 is SEHNR, CDR2 FQNEAQ, per germline (reference sequence). This CDR3 has 12 amino acids. The CDR3 region has the DNA TGTGCCAGCAGCTTAGGGACAGGGGTTACGTACTTC. It yields the protein CASSLGTGVTYF. The whole variable domain, filled in from reference TRBV7-9 and TRBJ2-5, reads DTGVSQNPRHKITKRGQNVTFRCDPISEHNRLYWYRQTLGQGPEFLTYFQNEAQLEKSRLLSDRFSAERPKGSFSTLEIQRTEQGDSAMYLCASSLGTGVTYFGPGTRLLVL.

This rearrangement joins TRBV29-1 to TRBJ1-2, with D perhaps matching TRBD1 (5 bases). The CDR3 spans 12 residues. V lost 7 bases and J lost 2, with 11 bases in between. Germline values: CDR1 SQVTM, CDR2 ANQGSEA. The CDR3 loop is CSGMDTNYGYTF. The CDR3 DNA reads as TGCAGCGGGATGGACACCAACTATGGCTACACCTTC.

The chain joins TRBV3-1 (or the pseudogene TRBV3-2) to TRBJ2-6, with D perhaps TRBD1 (5 bases). Germline V gene sequence: CDR1 LGHDT, CDR2 YNNKEL (reference sequence). The CDR3 runs 20 residues. V lost 3 bases and J 0 bases, leaving 21 bases between the germline ends. CDR3 in amino acids: CASSHLNHRITGSGANVLTF. The CDR3 region has the DNA TGTGCCAGCAGCCATCTTAACCACAGGATCACCGGCTCTGGGGCCAACGTCCTGACTTTC.

This clone turned up a few times. The chain uses TRBV3-1 (or the pseudogene TRBV3-2) and TRBJ2-2; the match to TRBD2 covers 11 bases. The germline V gene encodes CDR1 LGHDT and CDR2 YNNKEL (reference sequence). This CDR3 spans 16 amino acids. Unmatched junction bases numbered 7, after V lost 6 bases and J lost 4 bases. The DNA for the CDR3 is TGTGCCAGCAGTCAAACTAGCGGGGGTTTCACCGGGGAGCTGTTTTTT. This sequence encodes CASSQTSGGFTGELFF.

This chain connects TRBV3-1 (or the pseudogene TRBV3-2) to TRBJ2-4; the match to TRBD1 covers 8 bases. V gave up 3 bases and J gave up 0 bases; unmatched junction bases: 16. The CDR3 has 20 residues. The germline V gene has CDR1 LGHDT and CDR2 YNNKEL (reference sequence). CDR3 bases: TGTGCCAGCAGCCATAATCCGGACAGGGTGGGGCCTTTAGCCAAAAACATTCAGTACTTC. Its translation: CASSHNPDRVGPLAKNIQYF.

This rearrangement joins TRBV25-1 to TRBJ1-6; no clear D gene. The CDR3 is 13 amino acids. Deletions cut 6 bases from V and 7 bases from J, with 10 bases between. Looked up from germline, CDR1 is MGHDK and CDR2 is SYGVNS. The CDR3 is CASRSRLNSPLHF. The CDR3 DNA follows: TGTGCCAGCAGGTCACGGTTAAATTCACCCCTCCACTTT.

The chain employs TRBV4-1 and TRBJ2-2; possibly TRBD2 for D (6 bases). Germline values: CDR1 MGHRA, CDR2 YSYEKL. This CDR3 comprises 19 residues. V lost 0 bases and J lost 5, with 22 bases in between. As DNA, the CDR3 is TGCGCCAGCAGCCAAGATAGGGGCTGGCGCGGAGGGGAGACCGGGGAGCTGTTTTTT. The encoded protein is CASSQDRGWRGGETGELFF.

The chain uses TRBV3-1 (or the pseudogene TRBV3-2) and TRBJ2-2, with TRBD2 as a possible D gene (5 bases). This CDR3 region has 14 residues. Trimming left V 3 bases short and J 1 base short, with 6 bases between. The germline CDR1 and CDR2 sequences are LGHDT and YNNKEL (reference sequence). This CDR3 reads CASSHSGNTGELFF. The DNA for the CDR3 is TGTGCCAGCAGCCACAGCGGGAACACCGGGGAGCTGTTTTTT.

The sample holds one count of this clone. The rearrangement uses TRBV18 and TRBJ2-1; 9 bases are a match to TRBD1. With V trimmed by 2 bases and J by 10 bases, 12 bases remained unmatched. Germline V CDR1 and CDR2: KGHSH, LQKENI. The CDR3 consists of 16 residues. For the CDR3, the DNA is TGTGCCAGCTCACCAACCGAAAACAGGGGGCGTGAAGAGCAGTTCTTC. Protein sequence: CASSPTENRGREEQFF.

The chain joins TRBV18 to TRBJ1-5; no firm D call. Germline V lookup: CDR1 KGHSH, CDR2 LQKENI. With 4 bases removed from V and 0 bases from J, the gap between germline ends came to 4 bases. The CDR3 contains 13 residues. CDR3 DNA sequence: TGTGCCAGCTCACGAGATAGCAATCAGCCCCAGCATTTT. It yields the protein CASSRDSNQPQHF.

Here the CDR3 DNA reads TGTGCCAGCAGCTTTCGGACAGGCGAGAACACTGAAGCTTTCTTT. Translation: CASSFRTGENTEAFF. This sequence joins TRBV7-8 and TRBJ1-1; 7 bases are shared with TRBD1. The CDR3 is 15 residues long. Unmatched junction bases numbered 5, after V lost 3 bases and J lost 1 base. Germline V gene data show CDR1 as SGHVS and CDR2 as FQNEAQ.

The rearrangement links TRBV12-5 to TRBJ1-4, with 11 positions matching TRBD1. The V segment lost 1 base and the J segment 0 bases; nucleotides outside the gene matches: 10. The CDR3 loop spans 20 amino acids. Germline CDR1 LGHNT, CDR2 FRNRAP. CDR3 protein: CASGLAIGTGGLSTNEKLFF. CDR3 coding DNA: TGTGCTAGTGGTTTGGCAATCGGGACAGGGGGTTTGTCAACTAATGAAAAACTGTTTTTT.

The sample holds one count of this clone. This sequence joins TRBV6-5 and TRBJ2-2, with D tentatively TRBD2 (5 bases). The CDR3 is 16 amino acids. Trimming shortened V by 0 bases and J by 1 base, and 9 bases separated the two germline ends. Germline loops: CDR1 MNHEY, CDR2 SVGAGI. The CDR3 nucleotides are TGTGCCAGCAGTTACTCGGAGGTAAGGAACACCGGGGAGCTGTTTTTT. This sequence encodes CASSYSEVRNTGELFF.

V and J are TRBV28 and TRBJ1-2; possibly TRBD1 for D (6 bases). Germline CDR1 and CDR2: MDHEN and SYDVKM. The CDR3 runs to 13 residues. The V end was cut by 5 bases, the J end by 7 bases, with 14 bases between. CDR3 protein: CASSKQGTVGYTF. The CDR3 DNA sequence: TGTGCCAGCAGTAAACAGGGAACGGTTGGCTACACCTTC.

V gene TRBV19 combines with J gene TRBJ2-3; weak D call: TRBD2 (6 bases). V lost 7 bases, J lost 0 bases, and 14 bases lay in between. Per the germline V gene, CDR1 is LNHDA and CDR2 is SQIVND (reference sequence). This CDR3 region has 15 residues. CDR3 sequence reads: CASMGLPVSTDTQYF. CDR3 bases: TGTGCCAGTATGGGACTCCCCGTTAGCACAGATACGCAGTATTTT. Based on the CDR3 plus reference TRBV19 and TRBJ2-3, the full variable domain is DGGITQSPKYLFRKEGQNVTLSCEQNLNHDAMYWYRQDPGQGLRLIYYSQIVNDFQKGDIAEGYSVSREKKESFPLTVTSAQKNPTAFYLCASMGLPVSTDTQYFGPGTRLTVL.

Details on this clone: Other DNA sequences in this specimen translate into the identical CDR3. The chain employs TRBV2 and TRBJ1-2; D may be TRBD1 (6 bases). This CDR3 spans 12 amino acids. V was cut by 6 bases and J by 5 bases, with 10 bases left in between. Per the germline V gene, CDR1 is SNHLY and CDR2 is FYNNEI. In DNA, the CDR3 is TGTGCCAGCAGCGAGCAGGGGTATGGCTACACCTTC. It encodes CASSEQGYGYTF.

The V and J genes are TRBV5-1 and TRBJ2-7; TRBD1 aligns across 10 bases. Germline lookup yields CDR1 SGHRS and CDR2 YFSETQ. This CDR3 has 13 residues. Trimming cost V 3 bases and J 3 bases; bases outside gene matches: 0. CDR3 region: CASSWDRGYEQYF. The DNA of the CDR3 is TGCGCCAGCAGCTGGGACAGGGGCTACGAGCAGTACTTC.

The chain recombines TRBV18 with TRBJ1-3; D possibly corresponds to TRBD1 (5 bases). The CDR3 is 14 residues long. The germline CDR1 and CDR2 sequences are KGHSH and LQKENI. Trimming took off 3 bases at V and 0 bases at J, with 6 bases between the two ends. The CDR3 spells CASSPQGSGNTIYF. Here the CDR3 DNA reads TGTGCCAGCTCACCCCAGGGCTCTGGAAACACCATATATTTT.

The chain uses TRBV5-5 and TRBJ1-1, with D unresolved. V lost 4 bases to trimming and J lost 3 bases, with 10 bases between them. Germline V gives CDR1 SGHKS, CDR2 YYEKEE (reference sequence). This CDR3 is 13 amino acids long. The CDR3, as DNA: TGTGCCAGCAGCATCCCGGGATACACTGAAGCTTTCTTT. Protein product: CASSIPGYTEAFF.

The chain is built from TRBV27 and TRBJ2-1; 8 nucleotides match TRBD1. CDR3 length equals 15 residues. Losses at the gene ends were 1 base for V and 4 bases for J; bases not matched to a gene: 3. The V gene's germline CDR1 is MNHEY and CDR2 SMNVEV (reference sequence). The CDR3 is CASSLWGQVYNEQFF. The CDR3 DNA reads TGTGCCAGCAGTTTATGGGGACAGGTGTACAATGAGCAGTTCTTC.

This rearrangement joins TRBV11-2 to TRBJ1-5; 7 positions agree with TRBD1. In germline, CDR1 is SGHAT, CDR2 FQNNGV. The CDR3 is 14 residues long. J was trimmed by 7 bases and V by 1 base; bases with no gene match: 4. CDR3 sequence: CASSLVQGDQPQHF. CDR3 sequence (DNA): TGTGCCAGCAGCTTAGTCCAGGGGGACCAGCCCCAGCATTTT.

This clone appeared a few times. CDR3 sequence reads: CASSSPGGSSYEQYF. The CDR3 DNA sequence: TGTGCCAGTAGTTCACCAGGGGGTAGCTCCTACGAGCAGTACTTC. The chain links TRBV19 to TRBJ2-7; 7 bases map to TRBD1. This CDR3 region has 15 residues. Trimming took 5 bases from V and 0 from J; bases not matched to a gene: 7. CDR1 and CDR2 (germline): LNHDA, SQIVND (reference sequence).

The CDR3 reads CASSLSSYETQYF. DNA of the CDR3: TGTGCCAGCAGCTTGAGTAGTTACGAGACCCAGTACTTC. The genes are TRBV7-3 and TRBJ2-5, with no clear D. The germline V gene has CDR1 SGHTA and CDR2 FQGTGA. The germline V and J ends were trimmed by 3 bases and 5 bases, with 10 bases remaining between them. The CDR3 covers 13 residues. Filled out from reference TRBV7-3 and TRBJ2-5, the complete variable domain reads GAGVSQTPSNKVTEKGKYVELRCDPISGHTALYWYRQSLGQGPEFLIYFQGTGAADDSGLPNDRFFAVRPEGSVSTLKIQRTERGDSAVYLCASSLSSYETQYFGPGTRLLVL.